This T cell receptor beta chain was recovered during a study of CD8+ T cells in alopecia areata (dated by TCRdb to 2016 to 2018). Background for the entire study: Treated patients were enrolled in an open-label pilot trial of oral tofacitinib at 5 to 10 mg twice daily for moderate-to-severe alopecia areata. The RNA source kit depended on sample type: the PAXgene miRNA kit for fixed scalp, the miRNeasy kit for PBMCs, and the RNeasy kit for mouse skin. Scalp clonality was compared among normal scalp (n=4), patchy alopecia areata scalp (n=8), and alopecia totalis/universalis scalp (n=8). Disease severity in treated patients was measured with the SALT score, which quantifies the percentage of affected scalp surface area. Biopsies were taken from tofacitinib-treated patients at baseline and at 4 and 24 weeks of treatment, and a later scalp biopsy was taken in several of the tofacitinib-treated patients. Tofacitinib was administered for 6 to 18 months, and 6 months of follow-up off drug were then conducted to assess delayed response and recurrence. High-throughput TCRbeta sequencing was used to examine T cell clonal expansion in alopecia areata in both the C3H/HeJ mouse model and human patients. In humans, TCRbeta sequencing was performed on scalp tissue and on sorted CD4+ and CD8+ peripheral blood T cells from healthy controls and from patients with patchy or totalis/universalis alopecia areata. Amplification of TCRbeta CDR3 regions was done by immunoSEQ multiplex PCR using 35 Vbeta forward primers and 13 Jbeta reverse primers.

Libraries were made using the immunoSEQ multiplex PCR assay. For TCR sequencing, RNA was extracted from every sample and reverse transcribed into cDNA to serve as template. First-strand cDNA was synthesized with SuperScript III using a 2:1 mix of oligo-dT and random hexamers. A synthetic immune receptor repertoire was used to gauge amplification bias, and whatever bias remained was removed computationally. As for the original processing: Raw reads were preprocessed to remove errors, and CDR3 was defined according to IMGT conventions as the region from the conserved cysteine to phenylalanine. Clonality was calculated as 1 minus Shannon entropy normalized by log2 of the number of productive unique TCRs. Scalp TCRbeta sequences were cross-referenced with sorted blood CD4 and CD8 repertoires so that the CD4 or CD8 identity of scalp clones could be inferred. The table comes from immuneACCESS by way of TCRdb, which keeps in-frame sequences with V and J called. Part of the clones is missing from these tables; in studies checked, under half for an unresolved V gene and the rest for unknown reasons. V, J and clone size reflect that table, while D and trimming were determined from the DNA. In this sample the table shows just over 150,000 clones, roughly 65% of which occur a single time. In total, the top ten clones hold approximately 0.91% of the sample.

The CDR3 measures 12 amino acids from cysteine to phenylalanine. The entry retains the CDR3 DNA only, 36 bases that are in frame from base 1. CDR1 and CDR2 are read off the germline V gene as SGHDT and YYEEEE. At the junction V is shortened by 4 bases and J by 1 base, with 5 bases in between. In regard to this clone: This receptor's antigen is unknown. No base qualities exist here, and no much larger clone lies one base off it.

This specimen's time point label, interpreted: more than 3 weeks on oral tofacitinib. In light of the paper, this sample's treatment or condition label describes: oral pan-JAK inhibitor, 5-10 mg twice daily. Peripheral blood and lesional scalp punch biopsies were obtained from patients with alopecia areata. PBMCs were separated by density centrifugation and stained for CD3, CD4 and CD8, after which CD4+ and CD8+ T cells were sorted on a FACSAria. What the authors observed across the whole study: Higher clonality and more expanded CD8+ clones were observed in lesional scalp than in normal scalp, particularly in alopecia totalis/universalis, a finding suggestive of antigenic drive. With tofacitinib, both scalp clonality and the number of expanded CD8+ clones among the top 100 scalp clones went down significantly. Because the treated cohort was small and had just a single nonresponder, larger studies are needed to establish links between baseline CD8+ expansion and response. Unlike mouse skin, which is dominated by gammadelta T cells, normal human skin has resident alphabeta T cells that are also sequenced, and this complicates analysis of the scalp TCR repertoire. During tofacitinib treatment, many expanded lesional clones remained in scalp and blood, and this persistence may partly explain relapse after treatment is stopped. Compared with mice, TCR sequences shared between patients were less clear, possibly partly because of HLA diversity across the patient population.

Recombination linked TRBV5-6 to TRBJ1-2, with the D gene not confidently named. This TCR was recovered from a human donor with alopecia areata. Sequenced material: CD4+ T cells sorted from blood, taken at week 4, from a patient treated with tofacitinib. Here is the DNA: TGTGCCAGCAGCCGCATTAACTATGGCTACACCTTC. Its protein is CASSRINYGYTF.